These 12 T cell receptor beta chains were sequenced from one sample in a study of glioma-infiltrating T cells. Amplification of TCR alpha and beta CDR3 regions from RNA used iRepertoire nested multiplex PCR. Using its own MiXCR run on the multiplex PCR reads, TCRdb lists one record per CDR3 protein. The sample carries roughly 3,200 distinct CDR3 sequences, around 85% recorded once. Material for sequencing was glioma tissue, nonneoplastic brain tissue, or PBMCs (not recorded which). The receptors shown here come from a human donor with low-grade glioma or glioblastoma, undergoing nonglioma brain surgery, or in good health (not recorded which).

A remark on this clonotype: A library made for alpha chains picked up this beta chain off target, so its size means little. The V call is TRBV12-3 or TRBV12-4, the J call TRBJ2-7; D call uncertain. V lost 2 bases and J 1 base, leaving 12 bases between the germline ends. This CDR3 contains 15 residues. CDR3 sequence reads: CASSLSTATSYEQYF. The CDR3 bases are TGTGCCAGCAGTTTATCAACCGCTACTTCCTACGAGCAGTACTTC.

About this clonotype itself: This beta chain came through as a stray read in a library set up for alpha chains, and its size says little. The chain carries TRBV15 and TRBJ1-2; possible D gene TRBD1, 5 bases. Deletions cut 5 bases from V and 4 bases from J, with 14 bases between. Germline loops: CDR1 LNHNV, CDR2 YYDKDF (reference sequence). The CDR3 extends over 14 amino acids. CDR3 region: CATSGAGTGYGYTF. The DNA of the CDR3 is TGTGCCACCAGCGGAGCCGGGACCGGCTATGGCTACACCTTC.

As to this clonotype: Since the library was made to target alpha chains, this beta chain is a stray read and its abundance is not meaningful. CDR3 in DNA: TGTGCCAGCAGTCCGATACCGACAGGGGGCCATAACTATGGCTACACCTTC. Its protein is CASSPIPTGGHNYGYTF. V usage is TRBV27 and J usage is TRBJ1-2; 10 bases fit TRBD1. The ends lost 5 bases at V and 1 base at J; junction bases unmatched: 10. Germline values: CDR1 MNHEY, CDR2 SMNVEV (reference sequence). This CDR3 is 17 amino acids long.

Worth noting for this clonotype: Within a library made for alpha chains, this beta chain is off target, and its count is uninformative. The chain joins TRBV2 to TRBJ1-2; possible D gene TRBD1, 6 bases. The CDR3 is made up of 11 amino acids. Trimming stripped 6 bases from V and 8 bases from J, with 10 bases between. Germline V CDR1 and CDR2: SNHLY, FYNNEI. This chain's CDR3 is CASRQGWGYTF. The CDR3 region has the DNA TGTGCCAGCAGACAGGGTTGGGGCTACACCTTC.

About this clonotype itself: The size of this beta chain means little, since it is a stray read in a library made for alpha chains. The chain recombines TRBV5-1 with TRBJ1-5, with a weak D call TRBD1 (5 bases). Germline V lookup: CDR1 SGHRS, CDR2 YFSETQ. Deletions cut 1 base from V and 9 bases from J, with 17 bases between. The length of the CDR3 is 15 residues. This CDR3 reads CASSLNSREDLPQHF. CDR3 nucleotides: TGCGCCAGCAGCTTGAATTCCAGGGAGGATCTGCCCCAGCATTTT.

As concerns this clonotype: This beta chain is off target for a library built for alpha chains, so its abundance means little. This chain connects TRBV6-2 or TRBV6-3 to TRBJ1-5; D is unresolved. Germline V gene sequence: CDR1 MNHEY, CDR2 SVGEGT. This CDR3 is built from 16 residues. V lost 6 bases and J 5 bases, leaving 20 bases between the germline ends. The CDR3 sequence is CASRLQMGRYDQPQHF. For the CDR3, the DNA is TGTGCCAGCAGACTTCAGATGGGGAGGTACGATCAGCCCCAGCATTTT.

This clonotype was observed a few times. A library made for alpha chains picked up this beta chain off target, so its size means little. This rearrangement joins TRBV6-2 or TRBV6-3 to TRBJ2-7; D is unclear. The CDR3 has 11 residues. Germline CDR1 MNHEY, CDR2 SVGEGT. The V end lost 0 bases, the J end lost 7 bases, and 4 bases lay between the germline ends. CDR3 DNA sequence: TGTGCCAGCAGTTACTCGTGGGAGCAGTACTTC. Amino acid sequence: CASSYSWEQYF.

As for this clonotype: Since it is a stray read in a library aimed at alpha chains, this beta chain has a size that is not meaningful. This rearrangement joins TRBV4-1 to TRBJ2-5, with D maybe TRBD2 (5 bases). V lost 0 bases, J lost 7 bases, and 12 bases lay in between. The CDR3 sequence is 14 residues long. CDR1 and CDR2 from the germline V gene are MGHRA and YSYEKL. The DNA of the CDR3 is TGCGCCAGCAGCCAAGAAAGACTACTCGGGACCCAGTACTTC. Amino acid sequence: CASSQERLLGTQYF.

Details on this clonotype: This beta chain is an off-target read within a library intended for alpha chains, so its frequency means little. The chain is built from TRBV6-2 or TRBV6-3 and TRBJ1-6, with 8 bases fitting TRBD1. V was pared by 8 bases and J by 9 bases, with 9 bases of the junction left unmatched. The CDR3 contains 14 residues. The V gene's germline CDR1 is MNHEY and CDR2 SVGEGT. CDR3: CASGKTGDGSPLHF. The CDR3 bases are TGTGCCAGCGGAAAGACAGGGGACGGTTCACCCCTCCACTTT.

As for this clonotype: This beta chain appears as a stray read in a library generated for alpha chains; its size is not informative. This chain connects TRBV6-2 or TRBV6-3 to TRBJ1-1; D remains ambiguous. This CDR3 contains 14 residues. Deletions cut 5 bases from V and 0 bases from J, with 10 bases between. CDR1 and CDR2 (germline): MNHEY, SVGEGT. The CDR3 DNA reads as TGTGCCAGCAGTGTCAAGGTCCTGAACACTGAAGCTTTCTTT. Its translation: CASSVKVLNTEAFF.

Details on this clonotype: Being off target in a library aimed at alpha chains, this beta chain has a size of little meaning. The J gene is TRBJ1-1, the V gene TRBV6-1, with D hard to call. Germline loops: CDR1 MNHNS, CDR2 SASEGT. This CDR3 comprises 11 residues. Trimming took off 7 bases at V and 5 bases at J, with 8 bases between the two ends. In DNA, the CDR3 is TGTGCCAGCAAGGTGGGAACTGAAGCTTTCTTT. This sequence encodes CASKVGTEAFF.

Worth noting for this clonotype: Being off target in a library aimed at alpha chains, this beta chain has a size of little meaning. In nucleotides, the CDR3 is TGTGCCACCAGTCGGGGTGTGACCTCGAACACCGGGGAGCTGTTTTTT. Translated: CATSRGVTSNTGELFF. The chain is built from TRBV24-1 and TRBJ2-2; maybe TRBD2 (5 bases). Germline CDR1 is KGHDR and CDR2 is SFDVKD. The CDR3 is 16 residues long. Trimming shortened V by 6 bases and J by 0 bases, and 13 bases separated the two germline ends.